These 27 T cell receptor beta chains were sequenced from one sample in a study of OX40 agonist ivuxolimab in advanced cancers. Libraries were built with the immunoSEQ multiplex PCR assay. Drawn from immuneACCESS, this table holds only the in-frame rearrangements with V and J called that TCRdb kept. Clones are partly lost; checked studies trace under half to an unresolved V gene and leave the rest unexplained. Present in this sample are roughly 26,000 clones, roughly 90% of which were seen just once. The ten largest clones take up roughly 22% of the sample. This specimen was CD4+ or CD8+ T cells sorted from blood, taken in a trial of the OX40 agonist ivuxolimab. The receptors originated from an adult with an advanced solid tumor such as melanoma, head and neck, liver or kidney cancer.

This clone is a singleton in its sample. The J gene is TRBJ2-1, the V gene TRBV4-1; D possibly corresponds to TRBD2 (6 bases). The V gene lost 3 bases and the J gene lost 14 bases, with 20 bases spanning the gap. The CDR3 runs to 14 residues. Per germline, CDR1 MGHRA and CDR2 YSYEKL. The CDR3 DNA follows: TGCGCCAGCAGCCATGGCATGGGGGGATTTGGGGAGTTCTTC. Translated: CASSHGMGGFGEFF.

The chain has TRBV4-2 and TRBJ1-5; perhaps TRBD1 as D (5 bases). Trimming left V 0 bases short and J 1 base short, with 7 bases between. The CDR3 spans 15 residues. The germline gives CDR1 LGHNA, CDR2 YNFKEQ. CDR3 DNA: TGTGCCAGCAGCCAAGATGAGGGGAGCAATCAGCCCCAGCATTTT. Its translation is CASSQDEGSNQPQHF.

This chain connects TRBV7-2 to TRBJ2-7; tentative D call: TRBD1 (6 bases). Trimming removed 5 bases at V and 3 bases at J, with 11 bases between. The germline V gene has CDR1 SGHTA and CDR2 FQGNSA. The CDR3 is made up of 13 amino acids. The DNA of the CDR3 is TGTGCCAGCAGCGCCCGGGACAACTACGAGCAGTACTTC. It translates to CASSARDNYEQYF.

The V call is TRBV27, the J call TRBJ1-6; the match to TRBD1 covers 7 bases. Losses at the gene ends were 6 bases for V and 8 bases for J; bases not matched to a gene: 13. Looked up from germline, CDR1 is MNHEY and CDR2 is SMNVEV (reference sequence). This CDR3 has 16 amino acids. The CDR3 bases are TGTGCCAGCAGCCTGAGTACAGGGGCGTCCCATTCACCCCTCCACTTT. It codes for CASSLSTGASHSPLHF.

The chain has TRBV15 and TRBJ1-1; D is unclear. This CDR3 is built from 16 residues. V gave up 1 base and J gave up 2 bases, with 14 bases separating them. The V gene's germline CDR1 is LNHNV and CDR2 YYDKDF (reference sequence). The CDR3: CATSRGSRIPNTEAFF. As DNA, the CDR3 is TGTGCCACCAGCAGAGGGAGCAGGATCCCTAACACTGAAGCTTTCTTT.

This chain's CDR3 is CASSLVEAPRETQYF. In nucleotides, the CDR3 is TGTGCCAGCAGCTTAGTGGAGGCTCCGAGGGAGACCCAGTACTTC. The chain carries TRBV7-6 and TRBJ2-5; D perhaps matches TRBD2 (5 bases). Germline V gene lookup returns CDR1 SGHVS and CDR2 FNYEAQ. The CDR3 length is 15 residues. V lost 1 base and J lost 5, with 14 bases in between.

The rearrangement links TRBV4-3 to TRBJ2-7; the D is unclear. The germline V gene encodes CDR1 LGHNA and CDR2 YSLEER. Trimming took 0 bases from V and 3 from J, leaving 12 bases between them. This CDR3 comprises 15 residues. In nucleotides, the CDR3 is TGCGCCAGCAGCCAAGATTACGCTCGCTACTACGAGCAGTACTTC. It specifies CASSQDYARYYEQYF.

The chain joins TRBV28 to TRBJ2-1, with D perhaps being TRBD1 or TRBD2 (5 bases each). The V end was cut by 8 bases, the J end by 0 bases, with 17 bases between. From germline, CDR1 is MDHEN and CDR2 SYDVKM. The CDR3 spans 16 residues. The CDR3 reads CASSLQVGGSYNEQFF. For the CDR3, the DNA is TGTGCCAGCTCTCTACAGGTTGGAGGCTCCTACAATGAGCAGTTCTTC.

This chain links TRBV7-3 with TRBJ1-6; tentatively, D is TRBD1 (5 bases). Trimming left V 5 bases short and J 9 bases short, with 14 bases between. Germline V gives CDR1 SGHTA, CDR2 FQGTGA. The CDR3 loop spans 14 amino acids. CDR3 sequence: CASSQGTSGSPLHF. For the CDR3, the DNA is TGTGCCAGCAGCCAGGGAACCTCGGGTTCACCCCTCCACTTT.

The chain joins TRBV30 to TRBJ2-3; 9 nucleotides line up with TRBD2. Germline V gives CDR1 GTSNPN, CDR2 SVGIG (reference sequence). Trimming at V came to 0 bases and at J to 4 bases, leaving 17 bases not matched to a gene. The length of the CDR3 is 19 residues. CDR3 sequence reads: CAWSVGPGGGAEVADTQYF. CDR3 DNA: TGTGCCTGGAGTGTAGGCCCCGGCGGGGGGGCTGAAGTTGCAGATACGCAGTATTTT.

This chain connects TRBV19 to TRBJ2-1, with 10 bases aligning to TRBD2. The V gene's germline CDR1 is LNHDA and CDR2 SQIVND (reference sequence). V trimming: 5 bases; J trimming: 4 bases; junction bases outside the gene matches: 8. The CDR3 is 16 amino acids. The DNA for the CDR3 is TGTGCCAGTAGTCCCTGGCTAGCGGGAGCTTACAATGAGCAGTTCTTC. This gives the protein CASSPWLAGAYNEQFF.

This chain links TRBV7-9 with TRBJ2-7, with TRBD1 matching 12 bases. Germline assignment: CDR1 SEHNR and CDR2 FQNEAQ (reference sequence). The J segment lost 4 bases and the V segment lost 4 bases, leaving 11 bases of the junction unmatched. The CDR3 consists of 17 residues. The CDR3 bases are TGTGCCAGCAGCTCCCAAGGTGGGACAGGGGGCAGGTACGAGCAGTACTTC. This encodes CASSSQGGTGGRYEQYF.

The chain uses TRBV27 and TRBJ1-4; TRBD1 aligns across 7 bases. V lost 0 bases, J lost 12 bases, and 7 bases stayed unmatched. CDR3 size: 14 residues. Germline CDR1 MNHEY, CDR2 SMNVEV (reference sequence). The CDR3 loop reads CASSLSGGPIELFF. The CDR3 nucleotides read TGTGCCAGCAGTTTATCAGGGGGCCCGATCGAACTGTTTTTT.

This sequence joins TRBV25-1 and TRBJ2-3, with 7 bases that match TRBD2. V gave up 5 bases and J gave up 9 bases; unmatched junction bases: 2. Germline CDR1 and CDR2: MGHDK and SYGVNS. This CDR3 contains 11 residues. The CDR3 DNA sequence: TGTGCCAGCAGTTACGGGGGGACGCAGTATTTT. It encodes CASSYGGTQYF.

V is TRBV28 and J is TRBJ1-6; D is unclear. The CDR3 length is 14 residues. CDR1 MDHEN and CDR2 SYDVKM come from the germline V gene. The V end lost 3 bases, the J end lost 5 bases, and 8 bases lay between the germline ends. CDR3: CASSFRLNNSPLHF. In DNA form, the CDR3 reads TGTGCCAGCAGTTTTCGACTGAATAATTCACCCCTCCACTTT.

This clone was observed a single time. The rearrangement links TRBV5-6 to TRBJ1-2, with D possibly TRBD1 on 5 matching bases. The germline V and J ends were trimmed by 4 bases and 2 bases, with 18 bases remaining between them. CDR3 length equals 16 residues. CDR1 is SGHDT and CDR2 is YYEEEE in the germline V gene. The CDR3 region has the DNA TGTGCCAGCAGCGCGGCCGGAGGGGTCCTGAACTATGGCTACACCTTC. As protein: CASSAAGGVLNYGYTF.

This sequence joins TRBV7-2 and TRBJ2-7; D is uncertain. CDR1 and CDR2 (germline): SGHTA, FQGNSA. This CDR3 is built from 14 residues. The V and J ends lost 4 bases and 4 bases respectively, with 14 bases between them. The CDR3 DNA sequence: TGTGCCAGCAGCTCTGACCCGGGCGTTTACGAGCAGTACTTC. Protein product: CASSSDPGVYEQYF.

The V and J genes are TRBV7-6 and TRBJ1-3; D ambiguous. V shed 5 bases and J shed 0 bases, with 8 bases lying between them. The CDR3 is made up of 14 amino acids. Germline assignment: CDR1 SGHVS and CDR2 FNYEAQ. CDR3 nucleotides: TGTGCCAGCAGCCCGTGGGGCTCTGGAAACACCATATATTTT. Protein product: CASSPWGSGNTIYF.

The genes are TRBV11-2 and TRBJ2-5, with D possibly TRBD2 on 7 matching bases. The CDR3 is 17 residues long. CDR1 and CDR2 from the germline V gene are SGHAT and FQNNGV. Trimming took off 0 bases at V and 4 bases at J, with 18 bases between the two ends. The CDR3 DNA follows: TGTGCCAGCAGCTTAGATTCGTGGGGGGGCCCCATAGAGACCCAGTACTTC. Translating it yields CASSLDSWGGPIETQYF.

The V and J genes are TRBV5-5 and TRBJ2-7; D is unclear. Germline V gives CDR1 SGHKS, CDR2 YYEKEE (reference sequence). This CDR3 comprises 14 residues. The V gene lost 0 bases and the J gene lost 0 bases, with 7 bases spanning the gap. DNA for the CDR3: TGTGCCAGCAGCTTGGGACGGATCTCCTACGAGCAGTACTTC. Residues: CASSLGRISYEQYF. Full variable domain (rest looked up from reference TRBV5-5 and TRBJ2-7): DAGVTQSPTHLIKTRGQQVTLRCSPISGHKSVSWYQQVLGQGPQFIFQYYEKEERGRGNFPDRFSARQFPNYSSELNVNALLLGDSALYLCASSLGRISYEQYFGPGTRLTVT.

The DNA of the CDR3 is TGTGCCAGCAGTTCCTTTGGGGCCAACGTCCTGACTTTC. The encoded protein is CASSSFGANVLTF. The chain employs TRBV27 and TRBJ2-6; D unresolved. CDR3 length: 13 amino acids. Germline-derived CDR1 and CDR2 are MNHEY and SMNVEV (reference sequence). V gave up 4 bases and J gave up 3 bases, with 4 bases separating them. Combining the CDR3 with reference TRBV27 and TRBJ2-6 gives the whole variable domain EAQVTQNPRYLITVTGKKLTVTCSQNMNHEYMSWYRQDPGLGLRQIYYSMNVEVTDKGDVPEGYKVSRKEKRNFPLILESPSPNQTSLYFCASSSFGANVLTFGAGSRLTVL.

The chain uses TRBV5-5 and TRBJ2-2, with TRBD2 identical over 8 bases. The V and J ends lost 4 bases and 3 bases, in that order; junction bases with no gene match: 11. In germline, CDR1 is SGHKS, CDR2 YYEKEE (reference sequence). The CDR3 extends over 17 amino acids. For the CDR3, the DNA is TGTGCCAGCAGCGAGGGACTAGACGGTTGGTACACCGGGGAGCTGTTTTTT. Protein sequence: CASSEGLDGWYTGELFF.

The chain carries TRBV28 and TRBJ1-1; D unresolved. Trimming shortened V by 1 base and J by 7 bases, and 10 bases separated the two germline ends. Germline assignment: CDR1 MDHEN and CDR2 SYDVKM. The CDR3 has 13 amino acids. The CDR3 reads CASSLFRHNEAFF. Here the CDR3 DNA reads TGTGCCAGCAGTTTATTCCGGCATAATGAAGCTTTCTTT.

The chain employs TRBV27 and TRBJ2-7, with a tentative D call TRBD1 (5 bases). The V end was cut by 5 bases, the J end by 2 bases, with 7 bases between. This CDR3 region has 12 residues. CDR1 and CDR2 (germline): MNHEY, SMNVEV (reference sequence). For the CDR3, the DNA is TGTGCCAGCAGTCCAGGGACCTACGAGCAGTACTTC. It is translated as CASSPGTYEQYF.

About this clone: A read error is the likely source, as a far larger clone sits one nucleotide away. The sample has other DNA sequences that encode this CDR3 too. The chain has TRBV4-1 and TRBJ2-1; D gene unclear. Germline assignment: CDR1 MGHRA and CDR2 YSYEKL. This CDR3 has 11 amino acids. DNA for the CDR3: TGTGCCAGCAGCCAAGTCAATGAGCAGTTCTTC. Protein sequence: CASSQVNEQFF.

V is TRBV7-2 and J is TRBJ2-7; no reliable D call. This CDR3 is 15 amino acids long. Trimming removed 4 bases at V and 2 bases at J, with 15 bases between. CDR1 is SGHTA and CDR2 is FQGNSA in the germline V gene. The CDR3 here is CASSSSPSEAYEQYF. The CDR3 DNA is TGTGCCAGCAGCTCATCCCCCTCAGAAGCCTACGAGCAGTACTTC. The entire variable domain, with the rest obtained from reference TRBV7-2 and TRBJ2-7, is as follows: GAGVSQSPSNKVTEKGKDVELRCDPISGHTALYWYRQSLGQGLEFLIYFQGNSAPDKSGLPSDRFSAERTGGSVSTLTIQRTQQEDSAVYLCASSSSPSEAYEQYFGPGTRLTVT.

V usage is TRBV19 and J usage is TRBJ2-3; TRBD2 matches at 8 bases. V dropped 5 bases and J dropped 5; count of bases not matched to a gene: 21. Germline-derived CDR1 and CDR2 are LNHDA and SQIVND (reference sequence). The CDR3 totals 19 residues. The CDR3 nucleotides read TGTGCCAGTAGTCTAAACCGGGACTTAAGCGGGAGTGGACTAGATACGCAGTATTTT. It yields the protein CASSLNRDLSGSGLDTQYF.